Below, 14 T cell receptor beta chains from the same sample are listed, as sequenced in a study of OX40 agonist ivuxolimab in advanced cancers. Measured with immunoSEQ multiplex PCR; TCRdb has only the in-frame clones, and not every one. This table holds 35,000 or so clones, approximately 80% found once. The input for sequencing was CD4+ or CD8+ T cells sorted from blood, taken in a trial of the OX40 agonist ivuxolimab. The receptors were sampled from an adult with an advanced solid tumor such as melanoma, head and neck, liver or kidney cancer.

This rearrangement joins TRBV10-1 to TRBJ2-2; D remains ambiguous. Deletions cut 3 bases from V and 6 bases from J, with 8 bases between. CDR1 WNHNN and CDR2 SYGVQD come from the germline V gene (reference sequence). CDR3 length: 13 residues. CDR3 coding DNA: TGCGCCAGCAGTGACGTCCTAGCCGGGGAGCTGTTTTTT. Protein: CASSDVLAGELFF.

The chain recombines TRBV6-1 with TRBJ1-1; the D is unclear. The CDR3 extends over 14 amino acids. V was shortened by 2 bases and J by 1 base, with 8 bases between the two germline ends. Germline CDR1 reads MNHNS; CDR2 reads SASEGT. The CDR3 DNA sequence: TGTGCCAGCAGTGAATGGGCAGAGAACACTGAAGCTTTCTTT. It codes for CASSEWAENTEAFF.

Here the CDR3 DNA reads TGTGCCAGCTCACTTGACAGGGCAACTAATGAAAAACTGTTTTTT. It specifies CASSLDRATNEKLFF. The chain has TRBV18 and TRBJ1-4, with TRBD1 identical over 7 bases. V lost 4 bases to trimming and J lost 0 bases; unmatched junction nucleotides: 2. The germline gives CDR1 KGHSH, CDR2 LQKENI. This CDR3 spans 15 amino acids.

For the CDR3, the DNA is TGTGCCAGCAGCAGGCAGGGTGCTCGAAATGAGCAGTTCTTC. Amino acid sequence: CASSRQGARNEQFF. The chain uses TRBV13 and TRBJ2-1; D perhaps matches TRBD1 (5 bases). Germline V gives CDR1 PRHDT, CDR2 FYEKMQ (reference sequence). Between the trimmed V and J ends, which lost 5 bases and 7 bases, there was a span of 15 bases. This CDR3 has 14 residues.

The CDR3 protein is CASSNEWTSGMEYF. CDR3 DNA sequence: TGTGCCAGCAGCAATGAGTGGACATCCGGTATGGAGTACTTC. The chain recombines TRBV6-6 with TRBJ2-5; D might be TRBD1 (5 bases). The V and J ends lost 6 bases and 12 bases respectively, with 23 bases between them. CDR1 is MNHNY, CDR2 SVGAGI, per germline (reference sequence). The CDR3 length is 14 residues.

V usage is TRBV13 and J usage is TRBJ1-1; 7 positions match TRBD1. V was pared by 6 bases and J by 1 base, with 8 bases of the junction left unmatched. The CDR3 has 15 residues. Germline assignment: CDR1 PRHDT and CDR2 FYEKMQ (reference sequence). The CDR3 DNA is TGTGCCAGCAGTGCGGGACAGCTAACGAACACTGAAGCTTTCTTT. This encodes CASSAGQLTNTEAFF. Combining the CDR3 with reference TRBV13 and TRBJ1-1 gives the whole variable domain AAGVIQSPRHLIKEKRETATLKCYPIPRHDTVYWYQQGPGQDPQFLISFYEKMQSDKGSIPDRFSAQQFSDYHSELNMSSLELGDSALYFCASSAGQLTNTEAFFGQGTRLTVV.

This chain joins TRBV9 and TRBJ1-6, with TRBD1 identical over 7 bases. The germline gives CDR1 SGDLS, CDR2 YYNGEE. V lost 3 bases and J lost 6; bases outside the gene matches: 9. This CDR3 comprises 16 residues. This CDR3 is CASSETATGINSPLHF. The CDR3 nucleotides read TGTGCCAGCAGCGAAACGGCGACAGGGATTAATTCACCCCTCCACTTT.

V gene TRBV10-2 combines with J gene TRBJ2-1; D not resolved. V dropped 3 bases and J dropped 9 bases, with 21 bases sitting between them. The CDR3 length is 16 residues. Looked up from germline, CDR1 is WSHSY and CDR2 is SAAADI. DNA of the CDR3: TGCGCCAGCAGTGAACTCGAGTCCAAAAAAGACGGTGAGCAGTTCTTC. Protein: CASSELESKKDGEQFF.

The chain is built from TRBV9 and TRBJ1-5; maybe TRBD1 (6 bases). Per germline, CDR1 SGDLS and CDR2 YYNGEE. This CDR3 spans 17 amino acids. The V gene lost 4 bases and the J gene lost 0 bases, with 17 bases spanning the gap. This CDR3 reads CASSPLRGRNSNQPQHF. For the CDR3, the DNA is TGTGCCAGCAGCCCCCTCCGGGGGCGCAATAGCAATCAGCCCCAGCATTTT.

The V call is TRBV29-1, the J call TRBJ2-3, with D possibly matching TRBD1 (6 bases). CDR1 and CDR2 (germline): SQVTM, ANQGSEA. The V gene lost 8 bases and the J gene lost 3 bases, with 12 bases spanning the gap. This CDR3 has 12 residues. CDR3 sequence reads: CSLGQSTDTQYF. The CDR3 DNA follows: TGCAGCCTAGGACAGTCTACAGATACGCAGTATTTT.

The rearrangement joins TRBV15 to TRBJ2-3; D gene uncertain. The CDR3 length is 14 residues. V dropped 1 base and J dropped 3 bases, with 8 bases sitting between them. Germline assignment: CDR1 LNHNV and CDR2 YYDKDF (reference sequence). The CDR3 is CATSRGVGTDTQYF. CDR3 DNA: TGTGCCACCAGCAGAGGAGTAGGAACAGATACGCAGTATTTT.

This clone has only a few counts. The identical CDR3 is also encoded by other nucleotide sequences in the sample. The V gene is TRBV14, the J gene TRBJ1-6, with 9 bases that match TRBD1. The V gene end was trimmed by 6 bases and the J gene end by 9 bases; junction bases not matched to a gene: 6. Germline V gives CDR1 SGHDN, CDR2 FVKESK. The CDR3 runs to 14 residues. CDR3 sequence reads: CASRRYRGRSPLHF. The CDR3 DNA sequence: TGTGCCAGCAGACGATACAGGGGGCGTTCACCCCTCCACTTT.

The chain is built from TRBV7-2 and TRBJ2-5; the D is unclear. The CDR3 has 14 residues. CDR1 is SGHTA, CDR2 FQGNSA, per germline. Trimming pared 2 bases from V and 4 bases from J, leaving 11 bases between. The CDR3 loop is CASSLSRASETQYF. As DNA, the CDR3 is TGTGCCAGCAGCTTATCAAGGGCATCAGAGACCCAGTACTTC.

About this clone: At one boundary the junction diverges from the germline segment, which might be a read error. The identical CDR3 is also encoded by other nucleotide sequences in the sample. The chain couples TRBV6-6 to TRBJ1-5; 9 bases map to TRBD1. Germline CDR1 reads MNHNY; CDR2 reads SVGAGI (reference sequence). The CDR3 spans 14 residues. The CDR3 reads CASRPRTGEQPQHF. CDR3 sequence (DNA): TGCGCCAGCAGACCTCGGACAGGGGAACAGCCCCAGCATTTT.